The 26 T cell receptor beta chains below were found in one sample sequenced in a study of T-cell reconstitution after alpha-beta-depleted transplantation in children. Preparation of the TCRbeta library involved a method that used unique molecular identifiers. One entry per CDR3 protein, called by TCRdb with MiXCR from the PCR reads. The sample has roughly 500,000 distinct CDR3 sequences, about 31% seen once. Specimen: PBMCs from the stem cell graft donor, collected from the stem cell graft. The receptors come from a human donor who donated a stem cell graft to a child with aplastic anemia.

V and J are TRBV5-4 and TRBJ2-7; possible D gene TRBD2, 5 bases. V shed 6 bases and J shed 4 bases, with 17 bases lying between them. CDR1 SGHNT and CDR2 YYREEE come from the germline V gene (reference sequence). The CDR3 runs to 14 residues. This CDR3 is CASTHGRLRYEQYV. The DNA of the CDR3 is TGTGCCAGCACCCATGGGAGACTACGTTACGAGCAGTACGTC.

The V call is TRBV7-2, the J call TRBJ2-7, with no clear D. The CDR3 runs 13 residues. Trimming took 4 bases from V and 4 from J, leaving 11 bases between them. Germline CDR1 and CDR2: SGHTA and FQGNSA. The CDR3 loop reads CASSSRWVYEQYF. DNA for the CDR3: TGTGCCAGCAGCTCGCGGTGGGTATACGAGCAGTACTTC.

This clonotype was observed a few times. The V gene is TRBV29-1, the J gene TRBJ2-3; TRBD1 might be the D (6 bases). The CDR3 sequence is 16 residues long. Looked up from germline, CDR1 is SQVTM and CDR2 is ANQGSEA. Trimming left V 1 base short and J 2 bases short, with 16 bases between. For the CDR3, the DNA is TGCAGCGTTGAAGGTGTACAGGGATCCCCCACAGATACGCAGTATTTT. Translation: CSVEGVQGSPTDTQYF.

The V call is TRBV5-1, the J call TRBJ2-5; 7 bases line up with TRBD2. This CDR3 is built from 14 residues. With V trimmed by 0 bases and J by 3 bases, 2 bases remained unmatched. Per the germline V gene, CDR1 is SGHRS and CDR2 is YFSETQ. Here the CDR3 reads CASSLAREEETQYF. The CDR3 coding sequence is TGCGCCAGCAGCTTGGCCCGGGAGGAAGAGACCCAGTACTTC.

The V gene is TRBV28, the J gene TRBJ1-2; D possibly corresponds to TRBD1 (5 bases). V shed 2 bases and J shed 4 bases, with 11 bases lying between them. The CDR3 has 14 amino acids. CDR1 and CDR2 (germline): MDHEN, SYDVKM. The CDR3 sequence: CASSLLGGGYGYTF. The CDR3 nucleotides read TGTGCCAGCAGTTTACTCGGGGGAGGCTATGGCTACACCTTC.

V usage is TRBV7-9 and J usage is TRBJ1-3, with TRBD1 identical over 10 bases. The CDR3 consists of 15 residues. Trimming cost V 5 bases and J 3 bases; bases outside gene matches: 4. CDR1 is SEHNR, CDR2 FQNEAQ, per germline (reference sequence). CDR3 nucleotides: TGTGCCAGCAGCCAAGGGACAGGGGTTGGAAACACCATATATTTT. Its translation: CASSQGTGVGNTIYF.

The genes are TRBV6-1 and TRBJ2-5; TRBD2 matches at 8 bases. The CDR3 is made up of 14 amino acids. Germline V gives CDR1 MNHNS, CDR2 SASEGT. V was clipped by 6 bases and J by 1 base; unmatched bases: 4. The CDR3, as DNA: TGTGCCAGCAGGATAGCGGGAAGCCAAGAGACCCAGTACTTC. Translating gives CASRIAGSQETQYF.

In nucleotides, the CDR3 is TGTGCCAGCACACAGGGGCCTCAGCCCCAGCATTTT. Its protein product is CASTQGPQPQHF. The rearrangement links TRBV28 to TRBJ1-5; 7 bases align to TRBD1. CDR1 and CDR2 (germline): MDHEN, SYDVKM. Trimming took 7 bases from V and 6 from J; bases not matched to a gene: 3. CDR3 length: 12 amino acids.

This clonotype was detected only a few times. The J gene is TRBJ1-1, the V gene TRBV18; 8 bases are a match to TRBD1. Germline CDR1 KGHSH, CDR2 LQKENI. The CDR3 runs 14 residues. Germline trimming cut 6 bases from V and 3 bases from J; bases unmatched to any gene: 6. CDR3 coding DNA: TGTGCCAGCTCTCGGCAGGGGGCAGACACTGAAGCTTTCTTT. Its protein is CASSRQGADTEAFF.

This clonotype has just a few counts. The chain links TRBV10-3 to TRBJ1-4, with no clear D. Germline CDR1 ENHRY, CDR2 SYGVKD. This CDR3 has 15 residues. V was shortened by 5 bases and J by 4 bases, with 14 bases between the two germline ends. The CDR3 loop reads CAISPAADLNEKLFF. CDR3 bases: TGTGCCATCAGTCCAGCGGCGGATCTTAATGAAAAACTGTTTTTT.

The J gene is TRBJ1-2, the V gene TRBV12-3 or TRBV12-4; D is perhaps TRBD1 (6 bases). The CDR3 loop spans 11 amino acids. V dropped 5 bases and J dropped 11 bases, with 12 bases sitting between them. CDR3 sequence reads: CASSTSGVYTF. CDR3 DNA sequence: TGTGCCAGCAGTACATCAGGGGTATACACCTTC.

The J gene is TRBJ2-5, the V gene TRBV7-2; D gene ambiguous. Germline V CDR1 and CDR2: SGHTA, FQGNSA. Trimming shortened V by 1 base and J by 1 base, and 7 bases separated the two germline ends. CDR3 length equals 14 residues. The CDR3 DNA reads as TGTGCCAGCAGCTTAGACGGCGGCCAAGAGACCCAGTACTTC. It encodes CASSLDGGQETQYF. The whole variable domain, filled in from reference TRBV7-2 and TRBJ2-5, reads GAGVSQSPSNKVTEKGKDVELRCDPISGHTALYWYRQSLGQGLEFLIYFQGNSAPDKSGLPSDRFSAERTGGSVSTLTIQRTQQEDSAVYLCASSLDGGQETQYFGPGTRLLVL.

The chain joins TRBV28 to TRBJ2-7; D possibly uses TRBD1 or TRBD2 (6 bases each). Between the trimmed V and J ends, which lost 5 bases and 7 bases, there was a span of 24 bases. The CDR3 extends over 16 amino acids. Germline assignment: CDR1 MDHEN and CDR2 SYDVKM. DNA for the CDR3: TGTGCCAGCAGTACAAGCCCCCAGGGGTGGGCGGGGGAGCAGTACTTC. This codes for CASSTSPQGWAGEQYF.

Only a few counts were recorded for this clonotype. The gene calls are TRBV30 and TRBJ1-5; D unresolved. Trimming stripped 0 bases from V and 5 bases from J, with 8 bases between. Per the germline V gene, CDR1 is GTSNPN and CDR2 is SVGIG (reference sequence). The CDR3 has 13 residues. The CDR3 is CAWSVGVDQPQHF. Written as DNA, the CDR3 is TGTGCCTGGAGTGTAGGTGTCGATCAGCCCCAGCATTTT.

The V call is TRBV12-3 or TRBV12-4, the J call TRBJ2-7; a possible D gene is TRBD2 (6 bases). The CDR3 totals 15 residues. V was cut by 3 bases and J by 0 bases, with 12 bases left in between. The CDR3 is CASSFAGSSSYEQYF. The CDR3 coding sequence is TGTGCCAGCAGTTTCGCGGGATCGTCCTCCTACGAGCAGTACTTC.

The chain has TRBV5-1 and TRBJ2-2; 8 nucleotides agree with TRBD1. The CDR3 sequence is 15 residues long. The V and J ends lost 4 bases and 6 bases, in that order; junction bases with no gene match: 8. CDR1 is SGHRS and CDR2 is YFSETQ in the germline V gene. CDR3 nucleotides: TGCGCCAGCAGCATAGGACAGGGAGGCGCCGGGGAGCTGTTTTTT. This sequence encodes CASSIGQGGAGELFF.

The chain joins TRBV10-3 to TRBJ1-2; 7 bases are a match to TRBD1. The CDR3 length is 14 residues. Germline values: CDR1 ENHRY, CDR2 SYGVKD. V shed 6 bases, J shed 8 bases, and the junction held 12 bases outside the gene matches. CDR3 bases: TGTGCCATCAGGCCCGCGACAGGGTTGGGGGGCTACACCTTC. The encoded protein is CAIRPATGLGGYTF.

V usage is TRBV12-3 or TRBV12-4 and J usage is TRBJ1-2, with D unresolved. CDR3 length: 16 residues. Between the trimmed V and J ends, which lost 6 bases and 0 bases, there was a span of 17 bases. CDR3 nucleotides: TGTGCCAGCAGCCCGTTCCTAGGTGGAGCTAACTATGGCTACACCTTC. It codes for CASSPFLGGANYGYTF.

The chain links TRBV7-9 to TRBJ2-5, with no clear D. Trimming took off 4 bases at V and 2 bases at J, with 11 bases between the two ends. The CDR3 has 14 amino acids. From germline, CDR1 is SEHNR and CDR2 FQNEAQ (reference sequence). CDR3 loop: CASSSPQGQETQYF. Written as DNA, the CDR3 is TGTGCCAGCAGCTCTCCGCAAGGGCAAGAGACCCAGTACTTC. Supplemented by reference TRBV7-9 and TRBJ2-5, the full variable domain reads DTGVSQNPRHKITKRGQNVTFRCDPISEHNRLYWYRQTLGQGPEFLTYFQNEAQLEKSRLLSDRFSAERPKGSFSTLEIQRTEQGDSAMYLCASSSPQGQETQYFGPGTRLLVL.

This clonotype was observed a handful of times. The gene calls are TRBV27 and TRBJ2-7; tentatively, D is TRBD1 or TRBD2 (6 bases each). Trimming pared 2 bases from V and 9 bases from J, leaving 17 bases between. This CDR3 is built from 14 residues. In germline, CDR1 is MNHEY, CDR2 SMNVEV (reference sequence). The CDR3 DNA follows: TGTGCCAGCAGTTTAAGACAGGCGGCCGGGAGGCAGTACTTC. It codes for CASSLRQAAGRQYF.

This clonotype was seen a single time. This chain joins TRBV4-3 and TRBJ2-3; TRBD1 matches 8 bases. The CDR3 consists of 15 residues. The V segment lost 3 bases and the J segment 5 bases; nucleotides outside the gene matches: 7. CDR1 and CDR2 (germline): LGHNA, YSLEER. The CDR3 sequence: CASSQLRDRQDTQYF. CDR3 in DNA: TGCGCCAGCAGCCAGTTGCGGGACAGGCAAGATACGCAGTATTTT.

This clonotype was seen a handful of times. J is TRBJ2-7 and V is TRBV29-1; TRBD2 matches at 7 bases. J was trimmed by 0 bases and V by 3 bases; bases with no gene match: 2. CDR3 length equals 13 residues. CDR1 is SQVTM, CDR2 ANQGSEA, per germline. CDR3 sequence reads: CSVDGGSSYEQYF. The CDR3 DNA reads TGCAGCGTTGACGGCGGGAGCTCCTACGAGCAGTACTTC.

The chain's CDR3 is CASSLLGRELFF. The CDR3 bases are TGTGCCAGCAGTTTATTAGGTCGGGAACTGTTTTTT. The chain employs TRBV27 and TRBJ1-4; D unresolved. V lost 1 base and J 12 bases, leaving 9 bases between the germline ends. Germline V CDR1 and CDR2: MNHEY, SMNVEV (reference sequence). This CDR3 region has 12 residues.

The V gene is TRBV11-2, the J gene TRBJ1-6; D is ambiguous. This CDR3 comprises 13 residues. Looked up from germline, CDR1 is SGHAT and CDR2 is FQNNGV. V gave up 5 bases and J gave up 9 bases, with 11 bases separating them. The CDR3 here is CASSPNSGSPLHF. The CDR3 DNA sequence: TGTGCCAGCAGCCCCAACTCGGGTTCACCCCTCCACTTT.

Details on this clonotype: The junction departs from germline at one end; a sequencing error may be responsible. The genes are TRBV19 and TRBJ1-1, with D unresolved. Germline CDR1 and CDR2: LNHDA and SQIVND (reference sequence). CDR3 length equals 14 residues. CDR3 coding DNA: TGTGCTAGTAGTCTGCCAATGAGGGACACTGAAGCTTTCTTT. Its translation: CASSLPMRDTEAFF.

The V and J genes are TRBV7-9 and TRBJ1-1, with D maybe TRBD1 (5 bases). V dropped 5 bases and J dropped 11 bases, with 15 bases sitting between them. The CDR3 loop spans 12 amino acids. The V gene's germline CDR1 is SEHNR and CDR2 FQNEAQ (reference sequence). CDR3 region: CASSPFAGEAFF. CDR3 bases: TGTGCCAGCAGCCCCTTCGCGGGGGAGGCTTTCTTT.